This is a list of T cell receptor beta chains from one sample in a study of STAT5B mutations in CD4+ large granular lymphocyte leukemia. Produced via immunoSEQ multiplex PCR; TCRdb's table is partial and in-frame only. The table has 31,000 or so clones, less than 90% seen once. Sequencing was carried out using CD4+ T cells from blood buffy coats. All receptors derive from a human donor in good health. CDR3s include the opening cysteine and the closing phenylalanine or tryptophan.

j_call,v_call,cdr3_aa
TRBJ2-7,TRBV5-4,CASSLVVAGGYEQYF
TRBJ2-7,TRBV2,CASSEYVTLDEQYF
TRBJ1-1,TRBV6-1,CASILRGGEAFF
TRBJ2-2,TRBV10-3,CAIRQNRGDTGELFF
TRBJ1-5,TRBV19,CASSISNQPQHF
TRBJ1-3,TRBV28,CASSLHSGNTIYF
TRBJ2-7,TRBV19,CASSGQGYEQYF
TRBJ1-2,TRBV6-1,CASGEGEVRNYGYTF
TRBJ2-4,TRBV15,CATSREPGNYLIQYF
TRBJ1-5,TRBV6-5,CASSYEGLNQPQHF
TRBJ2-7,TRBV7-2,CASSLVGLAGSSSYEQYF
TRBJ2-1,TRBV7-9,CASSSLAGTYNEQFF
TRBJ2-3,TRBV7-3,CASSLLSSTDTQYF
TRBJ1-1,TRBV27,CASSPRFAGFKGKDTEAFF
TRBJ2-7,TRBV11-1,CASSLDFSYEQYF
TRBJ2-2,TRBV15,CATSRVRDEDFGFFTGELFF
TRBJ2-2,TRBV27,CASSRLGGAIGELFF
TRBJ2-3,TRBV7-2,CASSLGGRGADTQYF
TRBJ1-6,TRBV5-6,CASSRTGFVSNSPLHF